Below, one T cell receptor beta chain is given with its context. Its antigen target is currently unknown. The sample holds no much larger clone one base away, and base qualities are not on file. The cohort was made up of about 670 healthy bone marrow donors. All cohort members were sampled while nominally healthy, although unrecorded immune exposures were likely present. The donor tested CMV seronegative, placing the donor among the 352 seronegative members of the cohort. Every donor gave a peripheral blood sample, and the peripheral blood mononuclear cells from that sample were used for TCR beta sequencing. The Qiagen DNeasy Blood Extraction Kit was used to extract genomic DNA from the blood cell samples. Library creation used the immunoSEQ multiplex PCR assay. The multiplex PCR relied on a mix of 60 forward primers for TCR Vbeta segments and 13 reverse primers for TCR Jbeta segments. The CDR3 region of rearranged TCR beta genes was amplified from genomic DNA with a multiplex PCR assay. The amplified TCR beta libraries were sequenced on the Illumina HiSeq System as 87-base-pair reads. Processing in the source paper ran as follows. In a later analysis, some 80 million unique TCR beta chains were counted across the 650 to 750 repertoires, and approximately 11 million of these chains were shared by at least two donors. Raw reads were error-corrected and collapsed into unique sequences by a nearest-neighbor algorithm in which closely related sequences were merged to remove PCR and sequencing errors. Alignment of CDR3 sequences to IMGT reference sequences was used to assign V, D and J gene segments. For a sequence to be retained, at least a six-nucleotide match to both a V gene segment and a J gene segment was required. A rearrangement counted as productive if the CDR3 had no stop codons and remained in frame with V and J, and every other rearrangement counted as non-productive. CDR3 was defined by IMGT convention, running from the second conserved V-encoded cysteine to the conserved J-encoded phenylalanine. The earlier analysis of around 640 of the donors excluded sequences that lacked an unambiguous match to a single V gene segment. An earlier analysis of 587 of the donors classified V segments as functional when productive rearrangements were above 56.7% and as segregating when the standard deviation between donors was above 5%. A statistical classification framework was built for diagnosing cytomegalovirus status from the catalog of TCR beta chain sequences. In a later analysis, V and J genes were assigned by comparing TCR nucleotide sequences against IMGT/GENE-DB human TR gene sequences. The TCRdist pipeline was used in a later analysis to assign CDR3 sequences and most-parsimonious VDJ recombination scenarios. In a later analysis, each TCR beta chain was defined by its CDR3 amino acid sequence together with its V-gene family, and reads lacking a unique V-gene family were excluded. To address suspected cross-contamination and a sequencing artifact, a later analysis removed approximately 600 highly shared, low-generation-probability nucleotide sequences. In a later analysis, a clonal expansion index was calculated for each public chain from normalized within-repertoire ranks of inferred template counts. A later analysis computed generation probabilities with a VDJ recombination model fitted to out-of-frame rearrangements, and checked the results against IGoR. Hypergeometric tests were used in a later analysis to score TCR-TCR, TCR-HLA and TCR-CMV co-occurrence, with a repertoire-size bias correction applied to the TCR pairs. In a later analysis, false discovery rates were estimated by permuting HLA or CMV assignments 20 times. In a later analysis, co-occurring TCRs were grouped with DBSCAN, and TCRdist sequence similarity was added when clustering was performed within HLA-allele-positive subsets. Co-occurrence clustering excluded repertoires with fewer than 30,000 or more than 120,000 public chains, plus five with anomalous nucleotide sharing. TCRdb stores this immuneACCESS table with in-frame sequences only. Part of the clones is absent; in the studies checked, under half of the shortfall reflects unresolved V genes, and no reason is known for the rest. The V and J calls and clone size come from that table; D and trimming were worked out from the DNA. A total of 180,000 or so clones appear in this sample, 70% to 80% of them only once. The ten largest make up about 1.5% of the sample.

CDR1 and CDR2 (SGHTA, FQGNSA) derive from the germline V gene. From cysteine to phenylalanine, the CDR3 is 15 amino acids long. The kept DNA is CDR3 alone, 45 bases in frame from the first base. Compared with germline, V lacks 3 bases and J lacks 4 bases; bases without a gene match: 6. The source of the sample is a study of cytomegalovirus exposure and HLA in healthy donors (dated by TCRdb to about 2017). In terms of the full investigation: According to an earlier analysis of a few hundred of the donors, about 179 million T cells yielded 117 million unique TCR beta sequences and less than 300 Gb of sequence data. An early release that covered some 630 HLA-typed donors contained 250 to 350 gigabases of sequencing data and tens of millions of unique TCR sequences. Among the 398 genotyped donors, approximately 77% belonged to the genetic ancestry cluster associated with self-reported Caucasian donors. The aim of the study was to test whether cataloging public T cell receptors could identify signatures of past pathogen exposure. The T cell repertoires of 666 subjects were profiled by immunosequencing and related to cytomegalovirus serostatus. Along with the roughly 670-subject first cohort, a separate validation cohort of some 130 different subjects was used. To predict cytomegalovirus infection status, the study brought together high-throughput TCR immunosequencing, statistical association of individual TCRs with disease status, and machine learning. A later analysis re-analyzed previously published TCR beta repertoires from roughly 690 donors and added high-resolution HLA genotyping to study TCR occurrence patterns. The later analysis used no new phenotypic data to find candidate immune exposures, relying instead on TCR beta sequences and their occurrence across donors. To decide whether each TCR beta V gene segment behaved as functional or pseudogenic, an earlier analysis of some 570 of the donors relied on high-throughput TCR beta sequencing. Donor age, sex, ethnicity and CMV serostatus were collected together with the repertoire data. Genome-wide SNP genotypes for about three fifths of the roughly 670 donors were used in a later genetic analysis, which treated that subset as a discovery cohort. Every discovery cohort repertoire had been produced on one sequencing platform. Both class I and class II loci were covered by HLA typing, at four-digit resolution. Typing coverage varied by locus: roughly 629-630 donors for A, B, C, DRB1 and DQB1; about 520 for DQA1; approximately 610 for DPA1; roughly 450 for DPB1. About 5 DR-DQ haplotypes were handled as single units for association and clustering, since linkage in the cohort was strong. Among 300 to 500 genotyped donors of the cohort, an average of approximately 200,000 unique TCR beta nucleotide sequences was sequenced per donor, of which about 19% were non-productive. What the authors observed across the whole study: The authors suggested that the approach could potentially be extended to other disease states and immunological phenotypes. Some IMGT-functional V segments, including TRBV6-2 and TRBV6-3, could not be distinguished by the 87-base-pair reads and were therefore excluded. The cohort was sequenced for TCR beta chains only, and without alpha or paired-chain data the features that could be detected were limited. Because HLA typing was missing for some donors at each locus, association tests included only the typed subset. Most TCR sequences were seen in very few donors, while some public TCRs were found in many individuals. In a later analysis, TCR association rates were found to vary across HLA loci, with the most associated TCRs seen for DRB1 alleles and the fewest for HLA-C alleles. A later genetic analysis reported fewer N-insertions in productive TCRs among donors in an Asian-associated ancestry cluster than the approximately 700-donor mean. Cytomegalovirus status was reported to be diagnosed by the classifier with high specificity and sensitivity in both the original and validation cohorts. In vitro tests confirmed that a few of the cytomegalovirus-associated TCR beta chains recognize cytomegalovirus antigens. A later analysis found that HLA-associated TCR beta chains were more clonally expanded and had lower generation probabilities than equally common non-associated chains. A cluster of highly shared sequence variants was judged likely to represent a technical artifact of the sequencing pipeline. Linkage disequilibrium might explain the correlated functional status among segregating V segments, but an unknown experimental factor could not be excluded. In a later genetic analysis, a missense DCLRE1C variant was associated with V-gene and J-gene trimming of TCR beta chains, and the association was replicated in an independent cohort. In an earlier analysis of roughly 500 of the donors, most TCR beta V segments appeared in productive rearrangements about 87% or about 30% of the time, broadly matching IMGT annotations. A later analysis reported that several top co-occurrence clusters appeared linked to parvovirus B19, influenza, CMV and Epstein-Barr virus. When HLA alleles, especially DR and DQ, strongly co-occurred, TCR associations were difficult to assign to individual alleles. A further reported finding was that TCR beta sequences accurately predicted the HLA-A and HLA-B alleles for most subjects in the first cohort. Because counts were too low, seventeen rarely observed V segments, including chromosome 9 orphons, were left out of the earlier analysis of about 500 of the donors. A later analysis found that most CMV-associated TCR beta chains appeared HLA-restricted, with HLA associations seemingly driven largely by CMV exposure. A later analysis associated 15,000 to 20,000 TCR beta sequences with specific HLA alleles at a false discovery rate of 0.05. The study listed approximately 160 TCR beta chains as associated with cytomegalovirus. The only immune exposure information available for the cohort was CMV serostatus. Roughly uniform sequencing depth across donors was assumed in presence/absence analyses, although this assumption may not hold.

This receptor was identified in a man aged 18 to 29 in good health and CMV-seronegative. The receptor chain draws on TRBV7-2 and TRBJ2-5, and TRBD2 aligns with 9 junction nucleotides. Sequencing was done on a sample of PBMCs. The nucleotides are TGTGCCAGCAGCTTTAGGAGCGGGGGGTCAGAGACCCAGTACTTC. This sequence encodes CASSFRSGGSETQYF.